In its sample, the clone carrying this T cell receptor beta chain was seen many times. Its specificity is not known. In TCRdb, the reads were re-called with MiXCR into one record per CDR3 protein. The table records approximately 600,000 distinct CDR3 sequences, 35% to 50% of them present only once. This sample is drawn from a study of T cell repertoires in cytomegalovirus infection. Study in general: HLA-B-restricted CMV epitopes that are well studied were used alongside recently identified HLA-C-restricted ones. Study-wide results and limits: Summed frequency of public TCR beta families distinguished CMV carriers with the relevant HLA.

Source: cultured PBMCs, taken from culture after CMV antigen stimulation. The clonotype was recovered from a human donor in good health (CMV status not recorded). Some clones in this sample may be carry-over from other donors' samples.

The CDR3 coding sequence is TGTGCCAGCAGCAAGGGGAGCACAGATACGCAGTATTTT. As protein: CASSKGSTDTQYF. The chain employs TRBV11-3 and TRBJ2-3; D perhaps matches TRBD1 (5 bases). V lost 5 bases and J lost 0, with 6 bases in between. This CDR3 has 13 residues. In germline, CDR1 is SGHNT, CDR2 YENEEA.